The 22 T cell receptor beta chains listed next were all sequenced from one sample in a study of cytomegalovirus exposure and HLA in healthy donors. The PCR had 60 Vbeta and 13 Jbeta primers. Some clones are missing from TCRdb's copy, which holds only in-frame ones; the method was immunoSEQ multiplex PCR. Here the sample spans some 190,000 clones, 74% being singletons. The sample comprised PBMCs. The source is a woman between 25 and 40 years old in good health and CMV-seropositive.

The genes are TRBV5-6 and TRBJ2-2, with 7 bases lining up with TRBD1. The germline V gene encodes CDR1 SGHDT and CDR2 YYEEEE. V lost 0 bases and J lost 6; bases outside the gene matches: 2. This CDR3 comprises 14 residues. CDR3 sequence reads: CASSLGQGAGELFF. The CDR3 DNA is TGTGCCAGCAGCTTGGGGCAGGGGGCCGGGGAGCTGTTTTTT.

The chain uses TRBV27 and TRBJ2-1; 7 nucleotides align to TRBD2. Germline-derived CDR1 and CDR2 are MNHEY and SMNVEV (reference sequence). The CDR3 extends over 12 amino acids. J lost 8 bases, V lost 2 bases, and 0 bases had no gene match. The CDR3 loop is CASSLGGDEQFF. The DNA of the CDR3 is TGTGCCAGCAGTTTAGGGGGGGATGAGCAGTTCTTC.

The genes are TRBV7-9 and TRBJ1-1, with D unclear. The CDR3 consists of 14 residues. V lost 7 bases, J lost 2 bases, and 14 bases lay in between. Per the germline V gene, CDR1 is SEHNR and CDR2 is FQNEAQ (reference sequence). The CDR3 region is CASILVRRNTEAFF. In DNA, the CDR3 is TGTGCCAGCATCCTAGTTCGCCGAAACACTGAAGCTTTCTTT. The entire variable domain, with the rest obtained from reference TRBV7-9 and TRBJ1-1, is as follows: DTGVSQNPRHKITKRGQNVTFRCDPISEHNRLYWYRQTLGQGPEFLTYFQNEAQLEKSRLLSDRFSAERPKGSFSTLEIQRTEQGDSAMYLCASILVRRNTEAFFGQGTRLTVV.

The chain joins TRBV7-9 to TRBJ2-1; TRBD2 matches at 7 bases. The CDR3 totals 15 residues. Germline-derived CDR1 and CDR2 are SEHNR and FQNEAQ (reference sequence). The trim removed 5 bases at V and 6 bases at J, leaving 10 bases unmatched. The DNA for the CDR3 is TGTGCCAGCAGCGAAGGGAGGGACTGGCGCAATGAGCAGTTCTTC. Translating it yields CASSEGRDWRNEQFF.

This rearrangement joins TRBV6-1 to TRBJ1-2; D is unresolved. Trimming shortened V by 1 base and J by 0 bases, and 6 bases separated the two germline ends. Germline V gene lookup returns CDR1 MNHNS and CDR2 SASEGT. The CDR3 loop spans 14 amino acids. The CDR3: CASSEEETNYGYTF. In DNA, the CDR3 is TGTGCCAGCAGTGAAGAGGAGACTAACTATGGCTACACCTTC.

This chain connects TRBV6-5 to TRBJ1-5; D not certain. This CDR3 contains 15 residues. V was shortened by 0 bases and J by 0 bases, with 6 bases between the two germline ends. Germline loops: CDR1 MNHEY, CDR2 SVGAGI. The CDR3: CASSYSRYSNQPQHF. CDR3 bases: TGTGCCAGCAGTTACTCACGGTATAGCAATCAGCCCCAGCATTTT.

A note on this clone: Germline is not matched at one junction end, which may reflect a read error. The sample holds other DNA sequences that translate to the same CDR3. V gene TRBV6-5 combines with J gene TRBJ1-2, with D uncertain. Germline assignment: CDR1 MNHEY and CDR2 SVGAGI. This CDR3 region has 12 residues. CDR3 loop: CASSSGSYGYTF. In DNA, the CDR3 is TGTGCCAGCAGTTCCGGGTCCTATGGCTACACTTTC.

This chain uses TRBV7-9 with TRBJ2-7; D possibly corresponds to TRBD1 (6 bases). V lost 5 bases, J lost 0 bases, and 11 bases lay in between. Germline CDR1 reads SEHNR; CDR2 reads FQNEAQ (reference sequence). This CDR3 is built from 14 residues. The CDR3: CASSTGTISYEQYF. The CDR3 DNA reads as TGTGCCAGCAGCACAGGGACCATCTCCTACGAGCAGTACTTC.

The chain employs TRBV11-2 and TRBJ2-1, with a possible D match to TRBD2 (7 bases). The CDR3 sequence is 17 residues long. Trimming removed 5 bases from V and 4 bases from J, with 21 bases in between. Germline V gene lookup returns CDR1 SGHAT and CDR2 FQNNGV. CDR3 residues: CASSAPFRGGVYNEQFF. The CDR3, as DNA: TGTGCCAGCAGCGCACCCTTTAGGGGGGGGGTTTACAATGAGCAGTTCTTC.

V usage is TRBV27 and J usage is TRBJ2-7, with a possible D match to TRBD2 (5 bases). The CDR3 is made up of 14 amino acids. V lost 6 bases, J lost 2 bases, and 14 bases lay in between. Germline lookup yields CDR1 MNHEY and CDR2 SMNVEV (reference sequence). DNA of the CDR3: TGTGCCAGCAGACCAGCGGACTTAACCTACGAGCAGTACTTC. Translating it yields CASRPADLTYEQYF.

The genes are TRBV28 and TRBJ1-2; D remains unclear. The germline V gene has CDR1 MDHEN and CDR2 SYDVKM. V shed 3 bases and J shed 8 bases, with 10 bases lying between them. The length of the CDR3 is 12 residues. The CDR3 nucleotides read TGTGCCAGCAGTTTGGAGCATGGAGGCTACACCTTC. Residues: CASSLEHGGYTF.

This clone has more than one count but fewer than ten. The chain couples TRBV27 to TRBJ2-7; 12 bases map to TRBD2. The CDR3 spans 16 residues. Losses at the gene ends were 5 bases for V and 4 bases for J; bases not matched to a gene: 9. The germline V gene has CDR1 MNHEY and CDR2 SMNVEV (reference sequence). CDR3 protein: CASSALTSGSSYEQYF. CDR3 DNA: TGTGCCAGCAGTGCCCTGACTAGCGGGAGTTCGTACGAGCAGTACTTC.

Only a few counts were recorded for this clone. The rearrangement links TRBV27 to TRBJ1-1; 7 bases map to TRBD1. Germline CDR1 reads MNHEY; CDR2 reads SMNVEV (reference sequence). The CDR3 extends over 14 amino acids. Germline trimming cut 6 bases from V and 1 base from J; bases unmatched to any gene: 5. The CDR3 loop is CASSGRQGNTEAFF. The CDR3 DNA follows: TGTGCCAGCAGCGGACGACAGGGGAACACTGAAGCTTTCTTT.

The chain is built from TRBV6-1 and TRBJ2-7; 15 positions agree with TRBD2. From germline, CDR1 is MNHNS and CDR2 SASEGT. The ends lost 4 bases at V and 6 bases at J; junction bases unmatched: 10. The length of the CDR3 is 17 residues. Written as DNA, the CDR3 is TGTGCCAGCAGTGGAGACTTCGGGACTAGCGGGAGGATCGAGCAGTACTTC. Encoded protein: CASSGDFGTSGRIEQYF.

The rearrangement uses TRBV7-8 and TRBJ2-4; 10 nucleotides agree with TRBD2. V shed 0 bases, J shed 1 base, and the junction held 12 bases outside the gene matches. CDR3 length: 20 amino acids. Germline V CDR1 and CDR2: SGHVS, FQNEAQ. CDR3 region: CASSLAQFASGSGAKNIQYF. The CDR3 DNA sequence: TGTGCCAGCAGCTTAGCCCAGTTCGCTAGCGGGAGCGGGGCCAAAAACATTCAGTACTTC.

This clone was detected once. The V and J genes are TRBV6-6 and TRBJ1-1; D is uncertain. The CDR3 is made up of 12 amino acids. Germline assignment: CDR1 MNHNY and CDR2 SVGAGI (reference sequence). The V end lost 11 bases, the J end lost 1 base, and 11 bases lay between the germline ends. CDR3 coding DNA: TGTGCCTCCTATGAGGGGAACACTGAAGCTTTCTTT. Residues: CASYEGNTEAFF.

The chain combines TRBV6-5 with TRBJ1-5; 8 nucleotides align to TRBD1. This CDR3 region has 14 residues. Trimming at V came to 4 bases and at J to 7 bases, leaving 6 bases not matched to a gene. The germline CDR1 and CDR2 sequences are MNHEY and SVGAGI. The CDR3 nucleotides read TGTGCCAGCAGTTGGGACAGGACGGGCCAGCCCCAGCATTTT. Residues: CASSWDRTGQPQHF.

This clone was counted only a few times. The J gene is TRBJ2-7, the V gene TRBV6-5; 8 nucleotides line up with TRBD1. V was clipped by 6 bases and J by 2 bases; unmatched bases: 6. The CDR3 totals 14 residues. The germline V gene has CDR1 MNHEY and CDR2 SVGAGI. The CDR3 DNA is TGTGCCAGCAGGTTGACAGGGGTTCCCTACGAGCAGTACTTC. Amino acids: CASRLTGVPYEQYF.

The J gene is TRBJ2-6, the V gene TRBV27; 8 nucleotides align to TRBD1. Germline CDR1 MNHEY, CDR2 SMNVEV (reference sequence). The CDR3 length is 16 residues. Unmatched junction bases numbered 6, after V lost 5 bases and J lost 3 bases. CDR3 nucleotide sequence: TGTGCCAGCAGTCGGCAGGGGGCGCTTGGGGCCAACGTCCTGACTTTC. This translates into CASSRQGALGANVLTF.

The chain couples TRBV18 to TRBJ2-5; a possible D gene is TRBD1 (5 bases). The tail of the sequence fits TRBJ2-7 better, so the J call may be wrong. Germline V gene lookup returns CDR1 KGHSH and CDR2 LQKENI. This CDR3 comprises 12 residues. The CDR3 bases are TGTGCCAGCGCCCCGACAGAGTACGAGCAGTACTTC. It is translated as CASAPTEYEQYF.

In its sample, this clone was seen a few times. CDR3 coding DNA: TGTGCCAGTAGTATCCACAGGGGCCAAGCAACCACTGAAGCTTTCTTT. Translating gives CASSIHRGQATTEAFF. This chain connects TRBV19 to TRBJ1-1; 7 nucleotides line up with TRBD1. Per the germline V gene, CDR1 is LNHDA and CDR2 is SQIVND (reference sequence). This CDR3 spans 16 amino acids. Germline trimming cut 3 bases from V and 4 bases from J; bases unmatched to any gene: 11.

The table lists this clone with a count of one. The gene calls are TRBV6-5 and TRBJ2-2, with D possibly TRBD1 on 5 matching bases. This CDR3 contains 13 residues. V lost 7 bases to trimming and J lost 4 bases, with 10 bases between them. CDR1 is MNHEY, CDR2 SVGAGI, per germline. The DNA of the CDR3 is TGTGCCAGCACCCCGCAGGGCACCGGGGAGCTGTTTTTT. Encoded protein: CASTPQGTGELFF.